This T cell receptor (beta chain) was found in a study of blood T cell repertoires in COVID-19. Clones were read by immunoSEQ multiplex PCR, and TCRdb kept only the in-frame ones, dropping some. Here the sample spans about 310,000 clones, roughly 87% being singletons. Deletions cut 2 bases from V and 5 bases from J, with 18 bases between. The CDR3 covers 16 residues. CDR1 is SEHNR and CDR2 is FQNEAQ in the germline V gene (reference sequence). This receptor was obtained from a woman aged 18-35 years who had recovered from COVID-19. The sequenced sample consisted of PBMCs or T cells enriched from blood (not recorded which). V usage is TRBV7-9 and J usage is TRBJ1-2; weak D call: TRBD1 (5 bases). The CDR3 region is CASSLSGPRIGYGYTF. CDR3 nucleotides: TGTGCCAGCAGCTTATCAGGGCCTCGTATCGGATATGGCTACACCTTC.